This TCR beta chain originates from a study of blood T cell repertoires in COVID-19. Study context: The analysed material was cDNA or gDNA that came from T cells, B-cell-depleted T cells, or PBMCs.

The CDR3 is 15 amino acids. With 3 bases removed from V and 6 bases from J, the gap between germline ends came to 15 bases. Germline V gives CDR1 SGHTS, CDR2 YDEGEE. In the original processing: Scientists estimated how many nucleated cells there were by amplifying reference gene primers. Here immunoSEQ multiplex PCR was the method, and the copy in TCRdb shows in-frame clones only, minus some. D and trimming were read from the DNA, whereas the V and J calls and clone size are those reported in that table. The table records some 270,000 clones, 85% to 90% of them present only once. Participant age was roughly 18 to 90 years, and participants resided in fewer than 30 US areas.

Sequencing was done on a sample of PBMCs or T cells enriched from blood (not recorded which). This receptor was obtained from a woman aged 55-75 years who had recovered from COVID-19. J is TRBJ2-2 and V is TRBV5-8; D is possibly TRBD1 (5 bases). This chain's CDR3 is CASSYPVGPAGELFF. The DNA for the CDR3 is TGTGCCAGCAGCTACCCGGTGGGGCCGGCCGGGGAGCTGTTTTTT.